This TCR beta chain appears in the sequencing data of a study of CD8 T cells in Susac syndrome. Study overall: Blood was drawn from patients with Susac syndrome. At that point, they were therapy-naive, on corticosteroids, or on intravenous immunoglobulin alone.

Remarks on this clonotype: Antigen unknown.

The RNA input was about 0.5 to 1 ug, and it was reverse transcribed with random hexamers. By means of immunoSEQ multiplex PCR, TCR beta CDR3 spanning 54 Vbeta and 13 Jbeta underwent amplification. Each CDR3 protein is one row after TCRdb ran MiXCR on the immunoSEQ multiplex PCR reads. Here the sample spans 95,000 to 150,000 distinct CDR3 sequences, 96% being singletons. Whole-study findings and limits: None of the CD4+ T cell repertoires in Susac syndrome showed clonal expansion.

This clonotype was obtained from a human donor with Susac syndrome. The sample consisted of CD4+ T cells from PBMCs.

The CDR3 DNA is TGTGCCAGCAGCTTGGGGCCACTAGCGGGAGGGGTTGAGCAGTTCTTC. Encoded protein: CASSLGPLAGGVEQFF. The chain combines TRBV3-1 with TRBJ2-1; 13 nucleotides match TRBD2. V dropped 5 bases and J dropped 9; count of bases not matched to a gene: 10. The CDR3 runs 16 residues. The V gene's germline CDR1 is LGHDT and CDR2 YNNKEL (reference sequence).